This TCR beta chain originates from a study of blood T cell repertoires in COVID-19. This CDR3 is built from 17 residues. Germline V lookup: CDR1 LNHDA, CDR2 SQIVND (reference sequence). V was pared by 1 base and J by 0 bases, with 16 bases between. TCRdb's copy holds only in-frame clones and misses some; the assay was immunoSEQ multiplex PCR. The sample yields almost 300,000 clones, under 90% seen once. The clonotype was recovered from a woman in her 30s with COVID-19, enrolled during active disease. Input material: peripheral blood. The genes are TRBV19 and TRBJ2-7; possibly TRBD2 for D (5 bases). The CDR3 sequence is CASSIGGSGHYSYEQYF. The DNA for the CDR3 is TGTGCCAGTAGTATAGGAGGCAGCGGTCATTACTCCTACGAGCAGTACTTC.